This T cell receptor beta chain originates from a study of blood T cell repertoires in COVID-19. Study details: The origin of the acute and convalescent COVID-19 samples was the United States, Italy and Spain. PBMCs, B-cell-depleted T cells, or T cells provided the cDNA or gDNA that made up the material.

The CDR3 is made up of 11 amino acids. V was pared by 4 bases and J by 8 bases, with 7 bases between. Germline lookup yields CDR1 KGHDR and CDR2 SFDVKD. Authors' data handling: The authors estimated nucleated cell counts from reference gene primer amplification. Clones were sequenced by immunoSEQ multiplex PCR, and TCRdb holds only the in-frame ones, with some missing. The V and J calls and clone size come from that table; D and trimming were worked out from the DNA. Of some 110,000 clones listed, about 90% are singletons. This TCR derives from a human donor in a cohort sampled during active COVID-19. V usage is TRBV24-1 and J usage is TRBJ1-2; D call uncertain. The sample comprised peripheral blood. The CDR3 spells CATSEGLGYTF. The DNA for the CDR3 is TGTGCCACCAGTGAGGGCCTAGGCTACACCTTC.